The 2 T cell receptor beta chains reported below all come from one sample, sequenced in a study of blood T cell repertoires in COVID-19. Profiling relied on immunoSEQ multiplex PCR, and the TCRdb table lists in-frame clones only, not all of them. The data hold a few hundred thousand clones, with around 90% observed a single time. The material sequenced was peripheral blood. All receptors come from a woman aged 40 to 50 with acute or convalescent COVID-19.

This chain joins TRBV7-7 and TRBJ2-5; 7 bases match TRBD2. CDR3 size: 15 residues. The trim removed 1 base at V and 5 bases at J, leaving 7 bases unmatched. The germline gives CDR1 SSHAT, CDR2 FNYEAQ (reference sequence). DNA for the CDR3: TGTGCCAGCAGCTTAGGGGCGGGGGACGGGGAGACCCAGTACTTC. Its translation is CASSLGAGDGETQYF.

This clone occurred once. Other nucleotide sequences in the sample specify the same CDR3. This chain joins TRBV4-1 and TRBJ2-1; a possible D gene is TRBD2 (6 bases). CDR1 and CDR2 from the germline V gene are MGHRA and YSYEKL. Trimming left V 0 bases short and J 4 bases short, with 10 bases between. The CDR3 spans 15 residues. CDR3 sequence reads: CASSQDGRDYNEQFF. The DNA for the CDR3 is TGCGCCAGCAGCCAAGATGGGCGGGATTACAATGAGCAGTTCTTC.